Listed below are T cell receptor beta chains from one sample, sequenced in a study of blood T cell repertoires in COVID-19. Profiling relied on immunoSEQ multiplex PCR, and the TCRdb table lists in-frame clones only, not all of them. The table has more than 300,000 clones, around four fifths seen once. Input material: PBMCs or T cells enriched from blood (not recorded which). The receptors stem from a woman in her forties or fifties who had recovered from COVID-19. Both conserved end residues are part of each CDR3. The D gene is left open where the match is weak. Rows may omit the clone size; those that give it use once, few, many or a size class.

v_gene	abundance	d_gene	j_gene	CDR3aa	CDR3nt
TRBV7-2	-	-	TRBJ1-5	CASSFTGDQPQHF	TGTGCCAGCAGCTTTACAGGAGATCAGCCCCAGCATTTT
TRBV7-2	-	TRBD1	TRBJ2-5	CASSPTGGPQETQYF	TGTGCCAGCAGCCCCACAGGGGGCCCACAAGAGACCCAGTACTTC
TRBV4-3	-	TRBD1	TRBJ1-6	CASSLEDRGISPLHF	TGCGCCAGCAGCCTCGAGGACAGGGGAATTTCACCCCTCCACTTT
TRBV27	few	-	TRBJ1-1	CASSPRGWAAEAFF	TGTGCCAGCAGTCCCCGAGGGTGGGCAGCGGAAGCTTTCTTT
TRBV18	-	TRBD1	TRBJ2-5	CASSRDRHETQYF	TGTGCCAGCTCACGGGACAGGCATGAGACCCAGTACTTC
TRBV11-2	once	TRBD1	TRBJ1-1	CASSPQGAGTEAFF	TGTGCCAGCAGCCCTCAGGGGGCGGGCACTGAAGCTTTCTTT
TRBV6-4	-	TRBD1	TRBJ1-4	CASSDSGTGNEKLFF	TGTGCCAGCAGTGACTCAGGGACAGGGAATGAAAAACTGTTTTTT
TRBV9	-	-	TRBJ2-5	CASSGTQWGFQETQYF	TGTGCCAGCAGCGGGACGCAATGGGGCTTCCAAGAGACCCAGTACTTC
TRBV7-6	few	TRBD2	TRBJ2-7	CASSLAGTSGGQPYEQYF	TGTGCCAGCAGCTTAGCAGGGACTAGCGGGGGCCAACCCTACGAGCAGTACTTC
TRBV3-1/TRBV3-2	-	TRBD2	TRBJ2-2	CASSPSGGTGELFF	TGTGCCAGCAGCCCTAGCGGGGGGACCGGGGAGCTGTTTTTT
TRBV7-9	-	-	TRBJ1-2	CASSLLISYGYTF	TGTGCCAGCAGCTTACTGATCAGCTATGGCTACACCTTC
TRBV9	-	TRBD2	TRBJ2-7	CASSVGPSGELYEQYF	TGTGCCAGCAGCGTAGGGCCTAGCGGGGAGCTCTACGAGCAGTACTTC
TRBV7-2	-	-	TRBJ2-5	CASSVAEGQETQYF	TGTGCCAGCAGCGTAGCGGAGGGGCAGGAGACCCAGTACTTC
TRBV30	-	TRBD1	TRBJ1-2	CAWKDRVIDGYTF	TGTGCCTGGAAGGACAGGGTAATCGATGGCTACACCTTC